These 18 T cell receptor beta chains were all obtained from the same sample, sequenced in a study of T cell responses to AZD1222 COVID-19 vaccine (dated by TCRdb to about 2021). The meaning of the sample's time point label: about 28 days (+/-7) after the second vaccine dose. The receptor library was made with the immunoSEQ multiplex PCR assay. The immuneACCESS repertoire file appears here via TCRdb, limited to in-frame rearrangements. These files lack a portion of the clones; in checked studies, under half of the deficit traces to unresolved V genes, and the cause of the others is not known. For this sample there are 150,000 or so clones; roughly 87% appear just once. Together, the top ten hold 5% to 6.5% of the sample. Sequenced here: peripheral blood, sampled 28 days after the second AZD1222 dose. These receptors were taken from an adult who received the AZD1222 COVID-19 vaccine.

For the CDR3, the DNA is TGTGCCAGTAGTATAGTTACCAGGGGTGGACAGCCCCAGCATTTT. Its translation is CASSIVTRGGQPQHF. V and J are TRBV19 and TRBJ1-5; D may be TRBD1 (6 bases). Germline lookup yields CDR1 LNHDA and CDR2 SQIVND (reference sequence). The CDR3 spans 15 residues. V dropped 1 base and J dropped 7 bases, with 14 bases sitting between them.

The chain uses TRBV19 and TRBJ1-1; 8 bases are shared with TRBD1. Germline values: CDR1 LNHDA, CDR2 SQIVND (reference sequence). The CDR3 runs to 18 residues. The junction had 13 bases not matched to a gene; V was cut back by 2 bases and J by 2 bases. CDR3 coding DNA: TGTGCCAGTAGTATATCATCCGGACAGGGTACGATCAACACTGAAGCTTTCTTT. This codes for CASSISSGQGTINTEAFF.

The chain recombines TRBV5-4 with TRBJ2-3; 9 positions match TRBD2. Germline V gene data show CDR1 as SGHNT and CDR2 as YYREEE (reference sequence). The junction had 8 bases not matched to a gene; V was cut back by 2 bases and J by 4 bases. This CDR3 is 16 amino acids long. DNA for the CDR3: TGTGCCAGCAGCTTTGGCCCTAGCGGGGAACCAGATACGCAGTATTTT. Its translation is CASSFGPSGEPDTQYF.

The chain joins TRBV19 to TRBJ1-5, with TRBD1 identical over 7 bases. This CDR3 is built from 16 residues. The junction had 6 bases not matched to a gene; V was cut back by 0 bases and J by 4 bases. CDR1 LNHDA and CDR2 SQIVND come from the germline V gene (reference sequence). This chain's CDR3 is CASSIELGRGNQPQHF. Here the CDR3 DNA reads TGTGCCAGTAGTATAGAGTTGGGCAGGGGGAATCAGCCCCAGCATTTT. Combining the CDR3 with reference TRBV19 and TRBJ1-5 gives the whole variable domain DGGITQSPKYLFRKEGQNVTLSCEQNLNHDAMYWYRQDPGQGLRLIYYSQIVNDFQKGDIAEGYSVSREKKESFPLTVTSAQKNPTAFYLCASSIELGRGNQPQHFGDGTRLSIL.

V usage is TRBV18 and J usage is TRBJ1-3; no firm D call. The germline V gene has CDR1 KGHSH and CDR2 LQKENI. The CDR3 spans 17 residues. V was pared by 3 bases and J by 5 bases, with 20 bases between. The chain's CDR3 is CASSPFPAVDARNTIYF. The CDR3 bases are TGTGCCAGCTCACCTTTCCCGGCGGTCGATGCGCGAAACACCATATATTTT.

V gene TRBV19 combines with J gene TRBJ1-5; D perhaps matches TRBD1 (5 bases). Trimming stripped 5 bases from V and 15 bases from J, with 23 bases between. Germline loops: CDR1 LNHDA, CDR2 SQIVND (reference sequence). CDR3 length equals 14 residues. The CDR3 DNA is TGTGCCAGTAGTGAACTCAGCCCCGGGGGTTCGCGGCATTTT. This translates into CASSELSPGGSRHF.

The V and J genes are TRBV3-1 (or the pseudogene TRBV3-2) and TRBJ2-1; 7 positions match TRBD2. Losses at the gene ends were 4 bases for V and 2 bases for J; bases not matched to a gene: 5. Germline lookup yields CDR1 LGHDT and CDR2 YNNKEL (reference sequence). The CDR3 has 15 residues. The CDR3 spells CASSLGEGPYNEQFF. In DNA, the CDR3 is TGTGCCAGCAGCCTAGGGGAGGGCCCCTACAATGAGCAGTTCTTC.

The gene calls are TRBV7-9 and TRBJ2-1, with D perhaps being TRBD1 or TRBD2 (5 bases each). Trimming cost V 5 bases and J 0 bases, with 14 bases left between them. Looked up from germline, CDR1 is SEHNR and CDR2 is FQNEAQ (reference sequence). This CDR3 has 16 amino acids. CDR3 sequence reads: CASSGRDLSSYNEQFF. In nucleotides, the CDR3 is TGTGCCAGCAGCGGTCGGGACCTAAGCTCCTACAATGAGCAGTTCTTC. Together with reference TRBV7-9 and TRBJ2-1, the CDR3 gives the full variable domain: DTGVSQNPRHKITKRGQNVTFRCDPISEHNRLYWYRQTLGQGPEFLTYFQNEAQLEKSRLLSDRFSAERPKGSFSTLEIQRTEQGDSAMYLCASSGRDLSSYNEQFFGPGTRLTVL.

The rearrangement uses TRBV19 and TRBJ2-2, with D possibly matching TRBD1 (6 bases). The V and J ends lost 5 bases and 2 bases respectively, with 15 bases between them. The CDR3 runs to 16 residues. The germline V gene encodes CDR1 LNHDA and CDR2 SQIVND (reference sequence). Here the CDR3 reads CASSLYETGNTGELFF. The CDR3 nucleotides read TGTGCCAGTAGTCTCTACGAGACAGGTAACACCGGGGAGCTGTTTTTT.

This chain uses TRBV28 with TRBJ1-5, with D unclear. Trimming removed 5 bases from V and 4 bases from J, with 15 bases in between. The CDR3 covers 15 residues. The germline gives CDR1 MDHEN, CDR2 SYDVKM. CDR3 DNA sequence: TGTGCCAGCAGTCCCCAAGGGCAGGTAAATCAGCCCCAGCATTTT. Its protein product is CASSPQGQVNQPQHF. The variable domain in full, with the rest retrieved from reference TRBV28 and TRBJ1-5, is DVKVTQSSRYLVKRTGEKVFLECVQDMDHENMFWYRQDPGLGLRLIYFSYDVKMKEKGDIPEGYSVSREKKERFSLILESASTNQTSMYLCASSPQGQVNQPQHFGDGTRLSIL.

The chain uses TRBV29-1 and TRBJ1-2, with 8 positions matching TRBD1. Germline V gives CDR1 SQVTM, CDR2 ANQGSEA. The junction had 15 bases not matched to a gene; V was cut back by 6 bases and J by 3 bases. There are 16 residues in the CDR3. For the CDR3, the DNA is TGCAGCGTCAGTACCGTTGGGGACAGGAGTTACTATGGCTACACCTTC. Protein product: CSVSTVGDRSYYGYTF.

The chain links TRBV2 to TRBJ2-2, with 8 bases matching TRBD2. The length of the CDR3 is 17 residues. Trimming took 1 base from V and 3 from J; bases not matched to a gene: 7. Germline V gene sequence: CDR1 SNHLY, CDR2 FYNNEI. CDR3 coding DNA: TGTGCCAGCAGTGAAGAAGGGGGACTAGGTGACACCGGGGAGCTGTTTTTT. Translated, it gives CASSEEGGLGDTGELFF.

The chain has TRBV7-2 and TRBJ1-6, with TRBD1 matching over 7 bases. The germline gives CDR1 SGHTA, CDR2 FQGNSA. Trimming cost V 3 bases and J 16 bases; bases outside gene matches: 15. This CDR3 has 15 residues. CDR3 sequence reads: CASSFPGGGGRGLHF. DNA for the CDR3: TGTGCCAGCAGCTTCCCAGGGGGTGGTGGCCGGGGGCTCCACTTT.

The V call is TRBV5-1, the J call TRBJ1-4; D gene unclear. This CDR3 has 13 amino acids. V was cut by 4 bases and J by 8 bases, with 12 bases left in between. Per the germline V gene, CDR1 is SGHRS and CDR2 is YFSETQ. The CDR3 nucleotides are TGCGCCAGCAGCCTCCAGGAGGACGAAAAACTGTTTTTT. Its translation is CASSLQEDEKLFF.

The chain joins TRBV6-4 to TRBJ2-5; possible D gene TRBD2, 5 bases. V lost 6 bases to trimming and J lost 3 bases, with 11 bases between them. This CDR3 is 13 amino acids long. Per the germline V gene, CDR1 is MRHNA and CDR2 is SNTAGT. CDR3 coding DNA: TGTGCCAGCAGACGGGGTTCCAAAGAGACCCAGTACTTC. It is translated as CASRRGSKETQYF.

The CDR3 sequence is CASSLGPDETQYF. CDR3 nucleotides: TGTGCCAGCAGCTTAGGGCCTGACGAGACCCAGTACTTC. The chain has TRBV7-3 and TRBJ2-5; D is unresolved. CDR3 length: 13 residues. Germline V gives CDR1 SGHTA, CDR2 FQGTGA. Trimming removed 2 bases at V and 5 bases at J, with 9 bases between. The whole variable domain, remainder taken from reference TRBV7-3 and TRBJ2-5, is GAGVSQTPSNKVTEKGKYVELRCDPISGHTALYWYRQSLGQGPEFLIYFQGTGAADDSGLPNDRFFAVRPEGSVSTLKIQRTERGDSAVYLCASSLGPDETQYFGPGTRLLVL.

The rearrangement uses TRBV19 and TRBJ2-7, with 7 bases identical to TRBD1. CDR1 and CDR2 from the germline V gene are LNHDA and SQIVND (reference sequence). The CDR3 runs to 15 residues. Trimming removed 4 bases from V and 0 bases from J; junction bases left unmatched: 6. The CDR3 DNA follows: TGTGCCAGTAGTAACAGACAGGGTAGCTCCTACGAGCAGTACTTC. Its translation: CASSNRQGSSYEQYF. Variable domain in full (rest from reference TRBV19 and TRBJ2-7): DGGITQSPKYLFRKEGQNVTLSCEQNLNHDAMYWYRQDPGQGLRLIYYSQIVNDFQKGDIAEGYSVSREKKESFPLTVTSAQKNPTAFYLCASSNRQGSSYEQYFGPGTRLTVT.

In this sample, this clone turned up once. The V call is TRBV20-1, the J call TRBJ2-1; D remains ambiguous. CDR3 length: 11 residues. Trimming pared 5 bases from V and 3 bases from J, leaving 5 bases between. Germline lookup yields CDR1 DFQATT and CDR2 SNEGSKA (reference sequence). The CDR3 DNA follows: TGCAGTGCTCAACTCTACAATGAGCAGTTCTTC. Its translation: CSAQLYNEQFF.